These T cell receptor beta chains were read from a single sample in a study of blood T cells in healthy people across ages. TCRdb recomputed calls from the 5' RACE reads with MiXCR, one row per CDR3 protein. The sample shows around 990,000 distinct CDR3 sequences, more than 30% of them seen only once. Input material: blood. The receptors stem from a man aged 18 to 29 in good health. Each CDR3 is given with its conserved first and last residue. D genes are given only for firm matches. For some rows the clone size is stated as once, few or many, or as a class when expanded; others skip it.

CDR3aa,CDR3nt,d_gene,j_gene,v_gene,abundance
CASTNPPQPQHF,TGTGCCAGCACCAATCCGCCTCAGCCCCAGCATTTT,NA,TRBJ1-5,TRBV6-2/TRBV6-3,NA
CASSLVRTDRPYEQYF,TGTGCCAGCAGCTTAGTTCGAACGGACAGACCCTACGAGCAGTACTTC,NA,TRBJ2-7,TRBV7-9,few
CASSLVTAGNTEAFF,TGTGCCAGCAGCTTAGTTACAGCCGGGAACACTGAAGCTTTCTTT,NA,TRBJ1-1,TRBV7-9,NA
CASSFSEGHYNEQYF,TGTGCCAGCAGCTTTTCCGAGGGACACTACAATGAGCAGTACTTC,NA,TRBJ2-7,TRBV7-9,NA
CASSATGAYEQYF,TGCGCCAGCAGCGCGACGGGCGCCTACGAGCAGTACTTC,NA,TRBJ2-7,TRBV5-1,NA
CASGLGTQTGDTQYF,TGTGCTAGTGGTTTGGGCACCCAGACAGGAGATACGCAGTATTTT,NA,TRBJ2-3,TRBV12-5,few
CASSHLSDLNYGYTF,TGCGCCAGCAGCCACCTTTCGGACTTAAACTATGGCTACACCTTC,NA,TRBJ1-2,TRBV4-3,NA
CASSQGAAGSGELFF,TGTGCCAGCAGCCAGGGGGCCGCGGGCAGCGGGGAGCTGTTTTTT,NA,TRBJ2-2,TRBV14,NA
CSAAAGINEQFF,TGCAGTGCCGCGGCAGGGATCAATGAGCAGTTCTTC,NA,TRBJ2-1,TRBV20-1,NA
CASSLRTGPDTEAFF,TGCGCCAGCAGCTTGCGGACAGGACCAGACACTGAAGCTTTCTTT,TRBD1,TRBJ1-1,TRBV5-1,NA
CSARSRDNYYEQYF,TGCAGTGCTAGATCGCGGGACAATTACTACGAGCAGTACTTC,NA,TRBJ2-7,TRBV20-1,NA
CASSWDLRAKNIQYF,TGTGCCAGCTCTTGGGATTTGCGGGCCAAAAACATTCAGTACTTC,NA,TRBJ2-4,TRBV28,few
CASSSDLHRVLSYNEQYF,TGTGCCAGCAGCTCCGACCTCCACAGGGTACTATCCTACAATGAGCAGTACTTC,NA,TRBJ2-7,TRBV7-9,NA
CASSYSRPSPLHF,TGTGCCAGCAGCTACTCACGACCTTCACCCCTCCACTTT,NA,TRBJ1-6,TRBV7-2,NA
CSAREIRTVTDTQYF,TGCAGTGCTAGGGAAATTCGGACAGTAACAGATACGCAGTATTTT,NA,TRBJ2-3,TRBV20-1,NA
CSARDPDKGGANYGYTF,TGCAGTGCTAGAGATCCCGACAAGGGGGGCGCAAACTATGGCTACACCTTC,NA,TRBJ1-2,TRBV20-1,NA
CSGGDRASNYGYTF,TGCAGCGGAGGGGACAGAGCATCGAACTATGGCTACACCTTC,TRBD1,TRBJ1-2,TRBV29-1,few
CASSVATGATNEKLFF,TGTGCCAGCAGCGTAGCTACAGGAGCAACTAATGAAAAACTGTTTTTT,NA,TRBJ1-4,TRBV9,few
CASGATGQGRYEQYF,TGTGCCAGCGGAGCAACGGGACAGGGCCGCTACGAGCAGTACTTC,TRBD1,TRBJ2-7,TRBV2,NA
CASSGQGFGYTF,TGTGCCAGCAGCGGACAGGGTTTTGGCTACACCTTC,TRBD1,TRBJ1-2,TRBV9,NA
CASSQEHSPYEQYF,TGCGCCAGCAGCCAAGAGCACTCGCCCTACGAGCAGTACTTC,NA,TRBJ2-7,TRBV4-3,NA
CASSACDREGSNSPLHF,TGTGCCAGCAGCGCATGCGACAGGGAGGGTAGTAATTCACCCCTCCACTTT,TRBD1,TRBJ1-6,TRBV9,NA
CSVDEAGTDTQYF,TGCAGCGTGGACGAAGCGGGTACAGATACGCAGTATTTT,NA,TRBJ2-3,TRBV29-1,NA
CASTQARWSEQFF,TGTGCCAGCACCCAAGCCCGGTGGAGTGAGCAGTTCTTC,NA,TRBJ2-1,TRBV6-2/TRBV6-3,NA
CASSLLAIASYEQYF,TGTGCCAGCAGTTTATTGGCCATTGCCTCCTACGAGCAGTACTTC,NA,TRBJ2-7,TRBV12-3/TRBV12-4,NA
CASSQGSGGQLPGNTIYF,TGCGCCAGCAGCCAAGGAAGTGGAGGACAGCTCCCTGGAAACACCATATATTTT,NA,TRBJ1-3,TRBV4-1,once
CASGAGSYEQYF,TGTGCCAGCGGGGCGGGATCCTACGAGCAGTACTTC,NA,TRBJ2-7,TRBV6-2/TRBV6-3,few
CASSQTGWADTQYF,TGCGCCAGCAGCCAAACAGGGTGGGCAGATACGCAGTATTTT,NA,TRBJ2-3,TRBV4-1,NA
CATRGQGAGTEAFF,TGTGCCACCAGAGGACAGGGGGCGGGCACTGAAGCTTTCTTT,TRBD1,TRBJ1-1,TRBV24-1,NA
CASGLAGGWNEQFF,TGTGCCAGCGGTCTAGCCGGGGGGTGGAATGAGCAGTTCTTC,TRBD2,TRBJ2-1,TRBV9,NA
CASSLDPDYGYTF,TGTGCCAGCAGCTTAGACCCTGACTATGGCTACACCTTC,NA,TRBJ1-2,TRBV7-9,NA
CASSVDLPTDTQYF,TGTGCCAGCAGCGTAGACTTACCCACAGATACGCAGTATTTT,NA,TRBJ2-3,TRBV9,NA
CASGVTDTQYF,TGTGCCTCCGGGGTAACAGATACGCAGTATTTT,NA,TRBJ2-3,TRBV12-3/TRBV12-4,few
CATSSSNVGTEAFF,TGTGCCACCAGCAGCTCAAATGTGGGGACTGAAGCTTTCTTT,NA,TRBJ1-1,TRBV15,NA
CASSKLGLAGGTDTQYF,TGTGCCAGCAGTAAGCTTGGACTAGCGGGGGGTACAGATACGCAGTATTTT,TRBD2,TRBJ2-3,TRBV6-1,NA
CASTLGVNGYDQYF,TGTGCCAGCACCCTAGGGGTCAACGGCTACGATCAGTACTTC,NA,TRBJ2-5,TRBV11-1,NA
CASSQRTSGGLNIQYF,TGTGCCAGCAGCCAACGGACTAGCGGGGGGTTAAACATTCAGTACTTC,TRBD2,TRBJ2-4,TRBV4-2,few
CASSQDLAGGLLLETQYF,TGCGCCAGCAGCCAAGACCTAGCGGGGGGACTCCTGTTGGAGACCCAGTACTTC,TRBD2,TRBJ2-5,TRBV4-3,NA
CASSMMTLGTEAFF,TGCGCCAGCAGCATGATGACTCTGGGCACTGAAGCTTTCTTT,NA,TRBJ1-1,TRBV5-1,NA
CASSLSYRNQPQHF,TGTGCCAGCAGCTTAAGCTACCGCAATCAGCCCCAGCATTTT,NA,TRBJ1-5,TRBV13,NA
CSARSWDRSYEQYF,TGCAGTGCTAGAAGTTGGGACAGGTCCTACGAGCAGTACTTC,TRBD1,TRBJ2-7,TRBV20-1,NA
CATSEIDADYNEQFF,TGTGCCACCAGTGAGATCGACGCCGACTACAATGAGCAGTTCTTC,NA,TRBJ2-1,TRBV24-1,NA
CASSEAGYPEAFF,TGTGCCAGCAGCGAAGCAGGGTATCCGGAAGCTTTCTTT,NA,TRBJ1-1,TRBV2,NA
CASSPWDRPGELFF,TGCGCCAGCAGCCCATGGGACCGCCCCGGGGAGCTGTTTTTT,NA,TRBJ2-2,TRBV5-1,NA
CSARAGGSLSKHPQHF,TGCAGTGCTAGAGCAGGGGGCTCCTTAAGCAAGCACCCCCAGCATTTT,TRBD1,TRBJ1-5,TRBV20-1,NA
CASSIAGTHRKANEQFF,TGTGCCAGTAGTATAGCTGGGACACATAGGAAAGCCAATGAGCAGTTCTTC,NA,TRBJ2-1,TRBV19,NA
CSVGESEANEQFF,TGCAGCGTTGGGGAGTCGGAGGCCAATGAGCAGTTCTTC,NA,TRBJ2-1,TRBV29-1,NA
CASRSTGVLNGQFF,TGTGCCAGCAGATCGACAGGGGTTCTCAATGGGCAGTTCTTC,TRBD1,TRBJ2-1,TRBV12-3/TRBV12-4,NA